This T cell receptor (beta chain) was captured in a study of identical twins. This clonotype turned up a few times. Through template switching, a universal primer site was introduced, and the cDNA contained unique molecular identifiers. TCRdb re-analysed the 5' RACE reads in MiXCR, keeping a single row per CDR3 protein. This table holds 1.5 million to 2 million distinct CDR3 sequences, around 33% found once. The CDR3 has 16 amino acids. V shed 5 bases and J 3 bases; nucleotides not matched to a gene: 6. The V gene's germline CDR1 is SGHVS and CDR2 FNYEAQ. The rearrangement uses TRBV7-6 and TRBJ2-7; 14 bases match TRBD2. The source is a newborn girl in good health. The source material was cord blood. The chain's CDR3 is CASSPGLAGGFYEQYF. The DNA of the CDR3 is TGTGCCAGCAGCCCTGGACTAGCGGGAGGTTTCTACGAGCAGTACTTC.